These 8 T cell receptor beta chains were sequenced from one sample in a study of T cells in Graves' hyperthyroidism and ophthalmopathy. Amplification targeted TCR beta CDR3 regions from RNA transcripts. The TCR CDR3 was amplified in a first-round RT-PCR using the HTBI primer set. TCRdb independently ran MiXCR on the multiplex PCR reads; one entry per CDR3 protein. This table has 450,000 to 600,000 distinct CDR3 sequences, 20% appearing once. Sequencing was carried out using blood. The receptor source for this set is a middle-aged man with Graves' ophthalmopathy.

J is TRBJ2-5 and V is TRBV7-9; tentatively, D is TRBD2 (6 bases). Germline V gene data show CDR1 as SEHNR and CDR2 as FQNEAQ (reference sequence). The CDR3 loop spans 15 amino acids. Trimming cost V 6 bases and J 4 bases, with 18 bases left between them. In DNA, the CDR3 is TGTGCCAGCAGTCCTAGGGACTCCGCTGGAGAGACCCAGTACTTC. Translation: CASSPRDSAGETQYF.

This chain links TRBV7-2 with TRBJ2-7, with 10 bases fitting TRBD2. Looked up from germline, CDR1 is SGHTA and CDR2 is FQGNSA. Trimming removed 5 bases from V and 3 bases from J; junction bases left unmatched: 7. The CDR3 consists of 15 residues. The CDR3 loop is CASSQDTSGDYEQYF. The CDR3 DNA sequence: TGTGCCAGCAGCCAAGATACTAGCGGGGACTACGAGCAGTACTTC.

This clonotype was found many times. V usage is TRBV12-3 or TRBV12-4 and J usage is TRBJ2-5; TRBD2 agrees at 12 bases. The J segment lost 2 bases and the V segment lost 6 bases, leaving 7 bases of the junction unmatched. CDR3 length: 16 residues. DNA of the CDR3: TGTGCCAGCAGCCACCGCCTAGCGGGGGGGCAAGAGACCCAGTACTTC. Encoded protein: CASSHRLAGGQETQYF.

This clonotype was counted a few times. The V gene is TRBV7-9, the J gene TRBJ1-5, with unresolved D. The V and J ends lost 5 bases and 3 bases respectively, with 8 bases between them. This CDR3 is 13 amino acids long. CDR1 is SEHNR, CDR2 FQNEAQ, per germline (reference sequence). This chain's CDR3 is CASSPEANQPQHF. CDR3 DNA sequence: TGTGCCAGCAGCCCCGAGGCCAATCAGCCCCAGCATTTT.

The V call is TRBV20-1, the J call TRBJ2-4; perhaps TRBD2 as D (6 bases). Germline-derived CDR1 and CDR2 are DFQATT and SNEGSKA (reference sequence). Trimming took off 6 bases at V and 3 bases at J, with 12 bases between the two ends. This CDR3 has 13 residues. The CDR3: CSAEEGDKNIQYF. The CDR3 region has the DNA TGCAGTGCCGAGGAGGGAGACAAAAACATTCAGTACTTC.

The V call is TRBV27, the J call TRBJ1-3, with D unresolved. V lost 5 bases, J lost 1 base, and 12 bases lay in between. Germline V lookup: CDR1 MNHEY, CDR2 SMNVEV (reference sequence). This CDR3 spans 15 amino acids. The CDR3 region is CASSPRSGSGNTIYF. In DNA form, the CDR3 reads TGTGCCAGCAGTCCCCGGAGTGGGTCTGGAAACACCATATATTTT.

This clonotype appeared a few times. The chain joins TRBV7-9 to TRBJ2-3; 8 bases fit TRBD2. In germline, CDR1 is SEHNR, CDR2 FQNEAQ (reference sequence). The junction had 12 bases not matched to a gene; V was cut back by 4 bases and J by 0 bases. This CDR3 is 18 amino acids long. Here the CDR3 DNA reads TGTGCCAGCAGCTGGAGGGAGACAGCGGGAGAAAGCACAGATACGCAGTATTTT. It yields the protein CASSWRETAGESTDTQYF.

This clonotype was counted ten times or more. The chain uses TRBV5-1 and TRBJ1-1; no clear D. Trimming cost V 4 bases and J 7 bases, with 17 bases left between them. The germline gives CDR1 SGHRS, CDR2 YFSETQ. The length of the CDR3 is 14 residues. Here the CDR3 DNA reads TGCGCCAGCAGCGCCTGGGGTGTAGTTCGTGAAGCTTTCTTT. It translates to CASSAWGVVREAFF. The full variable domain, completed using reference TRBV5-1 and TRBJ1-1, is KAGVTQTPRYLIKTRGQQVTLSCSPISGHRSVSWYQQTPGQGLQFLFEYFSETQRNKGNFPGRFSGRQFSNSRSEMNVSTLELGDSALYLCASSAWGVVREAFFGQGTRLTVV.